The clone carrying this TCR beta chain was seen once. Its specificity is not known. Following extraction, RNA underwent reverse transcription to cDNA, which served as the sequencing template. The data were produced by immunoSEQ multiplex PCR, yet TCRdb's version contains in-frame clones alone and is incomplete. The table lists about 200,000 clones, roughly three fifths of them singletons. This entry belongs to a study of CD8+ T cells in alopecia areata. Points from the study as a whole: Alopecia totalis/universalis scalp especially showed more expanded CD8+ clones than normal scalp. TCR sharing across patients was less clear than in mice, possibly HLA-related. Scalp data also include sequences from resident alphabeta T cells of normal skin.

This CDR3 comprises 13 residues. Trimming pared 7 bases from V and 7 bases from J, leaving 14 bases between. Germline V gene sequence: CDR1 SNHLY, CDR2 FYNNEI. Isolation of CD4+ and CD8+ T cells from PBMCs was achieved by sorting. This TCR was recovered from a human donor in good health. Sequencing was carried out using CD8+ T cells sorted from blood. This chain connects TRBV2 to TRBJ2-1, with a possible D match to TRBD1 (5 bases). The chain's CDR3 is CASTGQVPNEQFF. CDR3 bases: TGTGCCAGCACCGGACAAGTACCTAATGAGCAGTTCTTC.